This T cell receptor (beta chain) derives from a study of human T cells and chemical hapten exposure. The CDR3 loop spans 20 amino acids. Per the germline V gene, CDR1 is MNHNS and CDR2 is SASEGT. V shed 6 bases, J shed 0 bases, and the junction held 20 bases outside the gene matches. Time point noted: patch test 1, 2 weeks after DPC sensitization. Treatment denoted: therapeutic diphenylcyclopropenone sensitization with weekly scalp DPC. MiXCR, run by TCRdb on the RACE reads, gives a single entry per CDR3 protein. The repertoire holds about 340,000 distinct CDR3 sequences, around 7% seen once, with 7% to 10% in the top ten.

This clonotype originated in a woman aged 18-35 years with alopecia areata. Some clones in this sample may be carry-over from other donors' samples. This chain joins TRBV6-1 and TRBJ2-3, with TRBD1 matching 8 bases. The sample was whole blood, taken in connection with sensitization to the hapten diphenylcyclopropenone (DPC). CDR3 bases: TGTGCCAGCAGCACCGGAGTAGCTATTACCGACAGGGGTAGCACAGATACGCAGTATTTT. Protein product: CASSTGVAITDRGSTDTQYF.